This T cell receptor (beta chain) is from a study of T cell changes during pregnancy in multiple sclerosis. This clone was observed a single time. The germline CDR1 and CDR2 sequences are KGHSH and LQKENI. The CDR3 is 14 amino acids. The V end lost 5 bases, the J end lost 0 bases, and 7 bases lay between the germline ends. Assay: immunoSEQ multiplex PCR; the TCRdb copy retains only in-frame clones and omits some. The table shows 47,000 or so clones, with around 90% occurring only once. Material: peripheral blood, obtained after pregnancy. This TCR was sampled from a female donor in good health, enrolled as a control in a pregnancy study. The J gene is TRBJ1-4, the V gene TRBV18; D gene ambiguous. The CDR3, as DNA: TGTGCCAGCTCATCTACTCCAACTAATGAAAAACTGTTTTTT. This translates into CASSSTPTNEKLFF. The variable domain in full, completed from reference TRBV18 and TRBJ1-4, reads NAGVMQNPRHLVRRRGQEARLRCSPMKGHSHVYWYRQLPEEGLKFMVYLQKENIIDESGMPKERFSAEFPKEGPSILRIQQVVRGDSAAYFCASSSTPTNEKLFFGSGTQLSVL.